This entry concerns a single TCR beta chain. Its antigen is not yet known. The record has no base qualities; no much larger clone is one base away. These data are taken from a study of T cell responses to AZD1222 COVID-19 vaccine (dated by TCRdb to the early 2020s). Concerning the study at large: A total of 230 to 250 trial participants underwent TCR sequencing, of whom some 210 received two doses of AZD1222 and about 25 received two doses of the MenACWY control vaccine. Trial participants were enrolled by age into 18-55, 56-69 and 70-plus year subgroups, with 148, 28 and 57 TCR-sequenced participants respectively.

The CDR3 regions of human TCRbeta chains were analyzed by immunosequencing. Per the source publication's procedure: Repertoire TCRs were checked for matches against a reference library of SARS-CoV-2-specific TCRs that had been generated using the MIRA antigen-specificity platform. Breadth was defined as the fraction of unique TCRs that were SARS-CoV-2-associated. Depth was defined as the fraction of total T cells that were SARS-CoV-2-associated. Using the MIRA data, every spike-specific TCR was mapped to the spike region that the TCR reacted to and assigned to either a CD4 or a CD8 class. Log10-transformed breadth and depth values were compared by one-way ANOVA with Sidak's multiple comparisons tests. Here the immuneACCESS table is served through TCRdb, limited to in-frame sequences with V and J called. Missing clones are a known gap in these copies; in checked studies unresolved V genes cover under half, and the rest lacks a known reason. The V and J calls and clone size were taken over from that table, and D and trimming were inferred from the DNA. Within this sample are approximately 170,000 clones, with about 83% of them counted one time only. In total, the top ten clones hold 0.85% to 1.1% of the sample.

Its CDR3 holds 13 amino acids, cysteine through phenylalanine. Only the CDR3 DNA stays, 39 bases, in frame from base 1. V sheds 3 bases and J sheds 5 bases, leaving 10 bases between their ends. CDR1 and CDR2 are drawn from the germline V gene: SNHLY, FYNNEI. The investigation overall reported the following: Epitopes outside the regions mutated in the B.1.351 and B.1.1.7 variants were reportedly recognized by nearly half of the unique spike-specific TCRs. In the small 56-69-year group, the increase in depth fell short of significance, most likely because of low power. Because no samples from the day 14 peak response were available, repertoires could be characterized only after the peak T cell response. Spike-specific TCR breadth and depth rose significantly after two AZD1222 doses compared with day 0 and with MenACWY recipients. The vaccine-associated CD4 TCRs covered the entire spike protein, and the dominant responses fell in regions 160-218 and 743-854. Only five or six AZD1222 recipients were SARS-CoV-2 seropositive at baseline, limiting conclusions about previously exposed vaccinees. Participants were mostly white British, with more females than males. The authors suggested clonal diversity may have been underestimated.

The time point label corresponds to: about 28 days (+/-7) after the second vaccine dose. Because spike-specific TCR depth and breadth did not differ between the two schedules, AZD1222 recipients who got a second dose at roughly 4 weeks were pooled with those who got a second dose at roughly 12 weeks. Vaccinee samples were obtained from the UK trials COV001 and COV002, which included a single-blind randomized controlled phase 2/3 trial of AZD1222 (ChAdOx1 nCoV-19) in healthy adults. Trial participant PBMC samples were collected at day 0 and day 28 after the second dose for TCRbeta chain sequencing.

Here the chain combines TRBV2 and TRBJ1-2; the D gene lacks a confident call. The clonotype was recovered from an adult who received the AZD1222 COVID-19 vaccine. Material: peripheral blood, obtained 28 days after the second AZD1222 dose. Here the CDR3 is given as CASSESSYYGYTF. The nucleotide sequence is TGTGCCAGCAGTGAGTCCAGCTATTATGGCTACACCTTC.